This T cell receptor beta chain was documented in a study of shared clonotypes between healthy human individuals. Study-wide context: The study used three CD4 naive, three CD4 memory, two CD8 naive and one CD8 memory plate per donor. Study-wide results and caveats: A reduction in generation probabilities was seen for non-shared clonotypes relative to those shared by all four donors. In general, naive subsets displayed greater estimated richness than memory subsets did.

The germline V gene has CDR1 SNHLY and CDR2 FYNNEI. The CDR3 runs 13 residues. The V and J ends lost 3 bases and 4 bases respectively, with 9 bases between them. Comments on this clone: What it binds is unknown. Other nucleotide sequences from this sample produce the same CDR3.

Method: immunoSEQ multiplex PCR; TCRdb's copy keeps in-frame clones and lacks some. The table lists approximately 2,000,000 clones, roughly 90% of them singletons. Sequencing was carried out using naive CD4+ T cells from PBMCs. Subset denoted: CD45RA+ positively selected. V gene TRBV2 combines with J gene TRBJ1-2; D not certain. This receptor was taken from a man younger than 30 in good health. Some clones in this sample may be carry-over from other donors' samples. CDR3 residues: CASSEEESYGYTF. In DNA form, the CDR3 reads TGTGCCAGCAGTGAGGAGGAATCCTATGGCTACACCTTC.